The 32 T cell receptor beta chains reported below all come from one sample, sequenced in a study of monozygotic twins with inflammatory bowel disease. TCRdb reprocessed the 5' RACE reads; each CDR3 protein has one entry and no DNA is given. The record lists 300,000 to 400,000 distinct CDR3 sequences, of which the ten most abundant hold around 2%. Sequences were obtained from blood. These receptors originate from a human donor with ulcerative colitis or Crohn's disease, or a healthy co-twin of an affected twin (not recorded which).

V and J are TRBV6-1 and TRBJ1-2; TCRdb lists TRBD1, though no DNA is available to test this call. This CDR3 contains 15 residues. Germline values: CDR1 MNHNS, CDR2 SASEGT. The chain's CDR3 is CASSAPTLGSYGYTF.

The J gene is TRBJ1-1, the V gene TRBV6-1. Germline V gene data show CDR1 as MNHNS and CDR2 as SASEGT. This CDR3 is 15 amino acids long. The CDR3 here is CASSPSRASNTEAFF.

The chain employs TRBV29-1 and TRBJ2-1. This CDR3 is 13 amino acids long. CDR1 is SQVTM, CDR2 ANQGSEA, per germline. The CDR3 sequence: CSVESFSYNEQFF.

J is TRBJ2-1 and V is TRBV4-1. The CDR3 has 17 residues. Germline values: CDR1 MGHRA, CDR2 YSYEKL. The CDR3 spells CASSQDQSAIQHNEQCF.

V usage is TRBV7-3 and J usage is TRBJ2-7; checking the TCRdb D call of TRBD1 is not possible without DNA. CDR1 and CDR2 from the germline V gene are SGHTA and FQGTGA. The CDR3 runs 15 residues. CDR3 sequence reads: CASSSHRGSFHEQYF.

The chain uses TRBV5-5 and TRBJ2-7; lacking DNA, the TRBD2 call made by TCRdb goes unchecked. Germline V CDR1 and CDR2: SGHKS, YYEKEE (reference sequence). The CDR3 is 16 residues long. CDR3 sequence reads: CASSSRTSGTSYEQYF.

This chain uses TRBV18 with TRBJ2-7; the D call of TRBD1 rests on TCRdb alone, since no DNA is present to check it. Germline assignment: CDR1 KGHSH and CDR2 LQKENI. The CDR3 length is 15 residues. The CDR3 is CASTGNAGTAYEQYF. Full variable domain (missing parts from reference TRBV18 and TRBJ2-7): NAGVMQNPRHLVRRRGQEARLRCSPMKGHSHVYWYRQLPEEGLKFMVYLQKENIIDESGMPKERFSAEFPKEGPSILRIQQVVRGDSAAYFCASTGNAGTAYEQYFGPGTRLTVT.

The chain joins TRBV5-1 to TRBJ2-2; TCRdb proposes TRBD1, but this gene call is untestable without DNA. This CDR3 has 15 residues. Germline CDR1 is SGHRS and CDR2 is YFSETQ. This CDR3 is CASTPGLKGTGELFF.

The J gene is TRBJ1-1, the V gene TRBV6-5. The CDR3 contains 16 residues. Germline CDR1 is MNHEY and CDR2 is SVGAGI. The chain's CDR3 is CASSYSIYVAGTEAFF.

The chain combines TRBV12-3 or TRBV12-4 with TRBJ2-3; TCRdb's assignment of TRBD2 cannot be checked, as there is no DNA. The CDR3 totals 16 residues. The CDR3 loop reads CASSRTSGGASDTQYF.

V usage is TRBV20-1 and J usage is TRBJ1-4; the TCRdb D gene call, TRBD1, has no DNA to confirm it. There are 16 residues in the CDR3. From germline, CDR1 is DFQATT and CDR2 SNEGSKA (reference sequence). The CDR3 region is CSARDGRGQSSEKLFF.

The chain links TRBV20-1 to TRBJ2-5; TCRdb reports TRBD2, a call that lacks DNA to check it against. CDR1 DFQATT and CDR2 SNEGSKA come from the germline V gene (reference sequence). The CDR3 covers 12 residues. The CDR3 sequence: CSARTSTQTQYF.

The chain employs TRBV12-3 or TRBV12-4 and TRBJ1-5; as DNA is missing, the TRBD1 call by TCRdb cannot be tested. The CDR3 length is 14 residues. The CDR3 protein is CASSFRTGTQPQHF.

The CDR3 spells CASSSTGTDLPGYTF. This rearrangement joins TRBV5-4 to TRBJ1-2; TCRdb returns TRBD1, unconfirmable since there is no DNA. Looked up from germline, CDR1 is SGHNT and CDR2 is YYREEE (reference sequence). The CDR3 consists of 15 residues.

The chain links TRBV20-1 to TRBJ2-7; TCRdb picks TRBD1, but there is no DNA to check that call. Germline CDR1 DFQATT, CDR2 SNEGSKA (reference sequence). This CDR3 is built from 15 residues. This chain's CDR3 is CSAPTGPTTVYEQYF.

The chain couples TRBV3-1 to TRBJ2-3; checking the TCRdb D call of TRBD2 is not possible without DNA. This CDR3 is 16 amino acids long. CDR1 LGHDT and CDR2 YNNKEL come from the germline V gene (reference sequence). The CDR3 loop is CASSPLAGAGTDTQYF.

The chain uses TRBV29-1 and TRBJ2-7; TCRdb selects TRBD2, and the lack of DNA leaves this call unchecked. The CDR3 contains 13 residues. CDR1 is SQVTM and CDR2 is ANQGSEA in the germline V gene. The CDR3 loop is CSASSGSYDEQYF.

V and J are TRBV5-1 and TRBJ1-1. CDR3 length: 13 amino acids. Looked up from germline, CDR1 is SGHRS and CDR2 is YFSETQ. The CDR3 is CASGLQLGTEAFF.

The rearrangement uses TRBV20-1 and TRBJ2-7; TCRdb returns TRBD2, unconfirmable since there is no DNA. CDR1 and CDR2 (germline): DFQATT, SNEGSKA (reference sequence). This CDR3 spans 13 amino acids. CDR3 protein: CSVAGGRVYEQYF.

The chain's CDR3 is CASSLDPAGAHNEQFF. The rearrangement joins TRBV7-2 to TRBJ2-1; TCRdb outputs TRBD2, but without DNA this stays unchecked. This CDR3 spans 16 amino acids. Germline lookup yields CDR1 SGHTA and CDR2 FQGNSA.

The rearrangement links TRBV6-5 to TRBJ2-7; TCRdb's D call, TRBD2, is unchecked because there is no DNA. This CDR3 contains 15 residues. The germline V gene has CDR1 MNHEY and CDR2 SVGAGI. The CDR3 loop is CASSYWTSGRDEQYF.

V usage is TRBV5-1 and J usage is TRBJ2-1; TCRdb indicates TRBD1, and absent DNA this call remains unverified. Germline V gene data show CDR1 as SGHRS and CDR2 as YFSETQ. The CDR3 loop spans 15 amino acids. This CDR3 reads CASSLGDRDDNEQFF.

The V and J genes are TRBV19 and TRBJ2-7. CDR3 length: 14 amino acids. Germline V gives CDR1 LNHDA, CDR2 SQIVND (reference sequence). The CDR3 sequence is CASKKSTNSYEQYF.

This sequence joins TRBV7-2 and TRBJ2-5; TCRdb lists TRBD2, though no DNA is available to test this call. Germline V gene lookup returns CDR1 SGHTA and CDR2 FQGNSA. The CDR3 extends over 17 amino acids. CDR3 amino acids: CASSLVFRAADQETQYF.

V is TRBV6-5 and J is TRBJ2-3. This CDR3 is 15 amino acids long. The germline V gene has CDR1 MNHEY and CDR2 SVGAGI. CDR3: CASSYPGLRTDTQYF.

The CDR3 is CASSQEINTGIRYGYTF. The chain employs TRBV4-2 and TRBJ1-2; as DNA is missing, the TRBD1 call by TCRdb cannot be tested. The CDR3 consists of 17 residues. Germline V gene data show CDR1 as LGHNA and CDR2 as YNFKEQ.

The gene calls are TRBV28 and TRBJ2-7; the D gene TCRdb calls, TRBD2, cannot be checked with no DNA. The CDR3 is 15 amino acids. The germline V gene has CDR1 MDHEN and CDR2 SYDVKM. The CDR3 reads CASSFALGRPYERYF.

The chain employs TRBV15 and TRBJ2-2; TCRdb's D call, TRBD2, is unchecked because there is no DNA. This CDR3 is 17 amino acids long. The germline V gene has CDR1 LNHNV and CDR2 YYDKDF (reference sequence). The CDR3 protein is CATSRDRLAGTTGELFF.

The rearrangement joins TRBV5-6 to TRBJ2-1; the TCRdb call, TRBD2, lacks DNA for checking. CDR1 and CDR2 from the germline V gene are SGHDT and YYEEEE. The CDR3 extends over 15 amino acids. CDR3 in amino acids: CASSFLSGVGSEQFF.

This sequence joins TRBV5-1 and TRBJ1-1; absent DNA, TCRdb's TRBD1 call cannot be checked. Germline CDR1 and CDR2: SGHRS and YFSETQ. The CDR3 sequence is 15 residues long. CDR3: CASSLDMGGLSEAFF.

This chain uses TRBV27 with TRBJ2-7; with no DNA, the TCRdb D assignment of TRBD1 cannot be verified. Germline V CDR1 and CDR2: MNHEY, SMNVEV (reference sequence). The CDR3 totals 16 residues. The CDR3 reads CASSLYWGQPSYEQYF.

CDR3 in amino acids: CASSTRDFSEQFF. V gene TRBV7-9 combines with J gene TRBJ2-1; the D call of TRBD1 rests on TCRdb alone, since no DNA is present to check it. CDR3 length: 13 amino acids. Per the germline V gene, CDR1 is SEHNR and CDR2 is FQNEAQ (reference sequence). The whole variable domain, remainder taken from reference TRBV7-9 and TRBJ2-1, is DTGVSQNPRHKITKRGQNVTFRCDPISEHNRLYWYRQTLGQGPEFLTYFQNEAQLEKSRLLSDRFSAERPKGSFSTLEIQRTEQGDSAMYLCASSTRDFSEQFFGPGTRLTVL.